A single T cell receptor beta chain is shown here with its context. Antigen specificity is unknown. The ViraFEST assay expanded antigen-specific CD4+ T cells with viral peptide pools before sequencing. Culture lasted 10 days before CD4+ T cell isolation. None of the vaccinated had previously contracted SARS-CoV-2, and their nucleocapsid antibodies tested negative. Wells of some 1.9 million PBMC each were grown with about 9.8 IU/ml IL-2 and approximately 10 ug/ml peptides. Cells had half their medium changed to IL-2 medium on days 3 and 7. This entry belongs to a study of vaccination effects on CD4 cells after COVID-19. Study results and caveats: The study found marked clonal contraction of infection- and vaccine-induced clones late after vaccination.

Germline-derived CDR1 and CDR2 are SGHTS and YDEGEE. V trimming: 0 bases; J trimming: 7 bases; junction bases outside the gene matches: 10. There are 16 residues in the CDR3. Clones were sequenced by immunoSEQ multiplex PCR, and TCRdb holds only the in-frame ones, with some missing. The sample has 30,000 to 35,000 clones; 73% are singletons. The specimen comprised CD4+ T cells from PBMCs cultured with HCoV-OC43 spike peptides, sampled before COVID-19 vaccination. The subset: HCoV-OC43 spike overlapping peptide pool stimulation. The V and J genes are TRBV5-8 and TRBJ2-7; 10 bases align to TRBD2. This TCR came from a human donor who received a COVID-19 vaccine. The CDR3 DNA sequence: TGTGCCAGCAGCTTGGCCGGACTAGCGGCCATGGGAGAGCAGTACTTC. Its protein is CASSLAGLAAMGEQYF.